This T cell receptor beta chain was found in a study of vaccination effects on CD4 cells after COVID-19. Study-level background: Each of a few convalescent patients underwent sampling at an early and a late point after vaccination. Overall study results and limits: Only a few convalescent patients and no early post-infection timepoints featured in the study.

Antigen-specific CD4+ T cells expanded by the ViraFEST assay with viral peptide pools were then sequenced. With roughly nine days of culture completed, CD4+ T cells were isolated. Between March and December 2020, the person had a SARS-CoV-2 infection that PCR confirmed. As their vaccination, participants received two doses of either BNT162b2 or mRNA-1273. Half-medium exchanges with IL-2 medium took place on days 3 and 7. This clone is labeled medium-sized. Antigen unknown. Germline values: CDR1 SEHNR, CDR2 FQNEAQ (reference sequence). Trimming left V 1 base short and J 4 bases short, with 5 bases between. This CDR3 is built from 14 residues. The repertoire was sequenced with immunoSEQ multiplex PCR; TCRdb's copy has only in-frame clones and lacks some. Among 15,000 to 20,000 clones, about 74% were seen once, and the ten largest hold 20% to 25%.

The chain links TRBV7-9 to TRBJ1-6, with D unresolved. This sample comprised CD4+ T cells from PBMCs cultured with SARS-CoV-2 spike peptides, obtained after COVID-19 vaccination. The sequence was collected from a human donor who had a prior SARS-CoV-2 infection. The CDR3 nucleotides read TGTGCCAGCAGCTTAGAACAGTATAATTCACCCCTCCACTTT. Translated, it gives CASSLEQYNSPLHF.